These 30 T cell receptor beta chains were all obtained from the same sample, sequenced in a study of cytomegalovirus exposure and HLA in healthy donors. Primers: 60 Vbeta forward and 13 Jbeta reverse. Produced via immunoSEQ multiplex PCR; TCRdb's table is partial and in-frame only. The sample contains some 190,000 clones, roughly 87% of which appear only once. The sample consisted of PBMCs. Every receptor here comes from a man in his forties in good health and CMV-seronegative.

This chain uses TRBV6-1 with TRBJ1-2; D gene unclear. This CDR3 is 11 amino acids long. The V gene lost 1 base and the J gene lost 12 bases, with 9 bases spanning the gap. Germline V gene sequence: CDR1 MNHNS, CDR2 SASEGT. In nucleotides, the CDR3 is TGTGCCAGCAGTGAAGTCAGAAGTAACACCTTC. Its protein product is CASSEVRSNTF.

This clone appeared a few times. CDR3 loop: CASSQGGLGNQPQHF. For the CDR3, the DNA is TGTGCCAGCAGCCAAGGCGGACTCGGCAATCAGCCCCAGCATTTT. The V call is TRBV14, the J call TRBJ1-5; no clear D. The CDR3 runs 15 residues. The V end was cut by 1 base, the J end by 2 bases, with 9 bases between. The germline V gene encodes CDR1 SGHDN and CDR2 FVKESK.

The chain recombines TRBV30 with TRBJ1-1; D gene unclear. Germline lookup yields CDR1 GTSNPN and CDR2 SVGIG (reference sequence). Trimming removed 0 bases from V and 0 bases from J, with 5 bases in between. This CDR3 contains 13 residues. The CDR3 DNA is TGTGCCTGGAGTGTAGAGTTGAACACTGAAGCTTTCTTT. Translating it yields CAWSVELNTEAFF. The full variable domain, its missing parts supplied by reference TRBV30 and TRBJ1-1, is SQTIHQWPATLVQPVGSPLSLECTVEGTSNPNLYWYRQAAGRGLQLLFYSVGIGQISSEVPQNLSASRPQDRQFILSSKKLLLSDSGFYLCAWSVELNTEAFFGQGTRLTVV.

The V gene is TRBV7-9, the J gene TRBJ2-7; the D gene is possibly TRBD1 (5 bases). V was cut by 4 bases and J by 3 bases, with 10 bases left in between. This CDR3 has 13 residues. In germline, CDR1 is SEHNR, CDR2 FQNEAQ (reference sequence). CDR3 protein: CASSSTVNYEQYF. CDR3 DNA: TGTGCCAGCAGCTCGACAGTGAACTACGAGCAGTACTTC.

This clone has a single count. The DNA for the CDR3 is TGTGCCAGCAGCTTCCGTGACAGGGGTAGCTCACCCCTCCACTTT. Translating it yields CASSFRDRGSSPLHF. The rearrangement links TRBV5-6 to TRBJ1-6, with 8 positions matching TRBD1. V was clipped by 2 bases and J by 10 bases; unmatched bases: 8. CDR1 is SGHDT and CDR2 is YYEEEE in the germline V gene. The CDR3 loop spans 15 amino acids.

This sequence joins TRBV7-2 and TRBJ2-7, with 8 bases lining up with TRBD2. From germline, CDR1 is SGHTA and CDR2 FQGNSA. Germline trimming cut 4 bases from V and 1 base from J; bases unmatched to any gene: 3. The length of the CDR3 is 14 residues. CDR3 region: CASSSSGFSYEQYF. CDR3 in DNA: TGTGCCAGCAGCTCTAGCGGGTTTTCCTACGAGCAGTACTTC.

The rearrangement uses TRBV14 and TRBJ1-1; D is unclear. V lost 0 bases and J lost 7, with 15 bases in between. The germline CDR1 and CDR2 sequences are SGHDN and FVKESK. This CDR3 has 15 residues. CDR3 loop: CASSQDRGRGVEAFF. The DNA of the CDR3 is TGTGCCAGCAGCCAAGATCGAGGCCGCGGGGTTGAAGCTTTCTTT.

The count of this clone is one. The chain employs TRBV7-6 and TRBJ2-3, with 7 bases aligning to TRBD2. The germline gives CDR1 SGHVS, CDR2 FNYEAQ. There are 15 residues in the CDR3. Trimming removed 5 bases from V and 3 bases from J; junction bases left unmatched: 8. The CDR3 DNA follows: TGTGCCAGCAGCCCAAGCGCGGGAGCGACAGATACGCAGTATTTT. Translated: CASSPSAGATDTQYF.

As to this clone: The germline gene is not matched at one end of the junction; a read error may be the cause. The chain combines TRBV7-3 with TRBJ1-1; perhaps TRBD1 as D (6 bases). The length of the CDR3 is 16 residues. In germline, CDR1 is SGHTA, CDR2 FQGTGA. The CDR3 loop reads CANSLSGGTVNTEAFF. CDR3 DNA sequence: TGTGCCAACAGCTTATCGGGGGGCACGGTAAACACTGAAGCTTTCTTT.

V and J are TRBV29-1 and TRBJ1-2, with 8 bases fitting TRBD1. The V segment lost 6 bases and the J segment 1 base; nucleotides outside the gene matches: 10. The germline gives CDR1 SQVTM, CDR2 ANQGSEA. The CDR3 is made up of 15 amino acids. The CDR3 DNA follows: TGCAGCGTCCTACTTAAGGACAGGGATAACTATGGCTACACCTTC. This codes for CSVLLKDRDNYGYTF.

This rearrangement joins TRBV11-3 to TRBJ2-7; possible D gene TRBD2, 5 bases. The CDR3 has 14 residues. Germline CDR1 SGHNT, CDR2 YENEEA. Between the trimmed V and J ends, which lost 5 bases and 4 bases, there was a span of 15 bases. The CDR3 here is CASSRLPTGYEQYF. The CDR3 region has the DNA TGTGCCAGCAGCCGACTACCCACGGGGTACGAGCAGTACTTC.

This chain uses TRBV7-8 with TRBJ2-7; 7 bases align to TRBD2. After removal of 1 base from V and 2 bases from J, the junction contained 8 bases not matched to a gene. Germline V CDR1 and CDR2: SGHVS, FQNEAQ. The CDR3 runs 16 residues. CDR3 region: CASSLVRLAETYEQYF. In DNA form, the CDR3 reads TGTGCCAGCAGCTTAGTGAGGCTAGCGGAGACCTACGAGCAGTACTTC. The full variable domain, completed using reference TRBV7-8 and TRBJ2-7, is GAGVSQSPRYKVAKRGQDVALRCDPISGHVSLFWYQQALGQGPEFLTYFQNEAQLDKSGLPSDRFFAERPEGSVSTLKIQRTQQEDSAVYLCASSLVRLAETYEQYFGPGTRLTVT.

This chain joins TRBV14 and TRBJ1-1; D ambiguous. CDR1 is SGHDN, CDR2 FVKESK, per germline. Trimming took off 4 bases at V and 2 bases at J, with 8 bases between the two ends. This CDR3 is built from 13 residues. CDR3 residues: CASSPELNTEAFF. The CDR3 DNA is TGTGCCAGCAGCCCGGAGCTCAACACTGAAGCTTTCTTT.

This sequence joins TRBV4-3 and TRBJ2-6; 8 bases map to TRBD1. Germline-derived CDR1 and CDR2 are LGHNA and YSLEER. J gave up 0 bases and V 4 bases, and 11 bases lay outside the gene matches. This CDR3 is 19 amino acids long. DNA of the CDR3: TGCGCCAGCAGCCCCGACAGGGGCCAGGGGCTCTCTGGGGCCAACGTCCTGACTTTC. Protein sequence: CASSPDRGQGLSGANVLTF.

This clone is a singleton in its sample. This CDR3 is CASSVQGVGNTEAFF. The CDR3 coding sequence is TGTGCCAGCAGCGTACAGGGGGTGGGGAACACTGAAGCTTTCTTT. The chain uses TRBV7-3 and TRBJ1-1, with 8 positions matching TRBD1. J gave up 1 base and V 5 bases, and 6 bases lay outside the gene matches. Looked up from germline, CDR1 is SGHTA and CDR2 is FQGTGA. The CDR3 runs 15 residues.

This rearrangement joins TRBV28 to TRBJ2-2; D might be TRBD1 (6 bases). This CDR3 has 16 amino acids. CDR1 and CDR2 from the germline V gene are MDHEN and SYDVKM. Deletions cut 6 bases from V and 1 base from J, with 15 bases between. CDR3 sequence: CASRYSTGRNTGELFF. CDR3 coding DNA: TGTGCCAGCAGATACTCGACAGGTCGGAACACCGGGGAGCTGTTTTTT.

This chain joins TRBV2 and TRBJ1-6; 9 bases agree with TRBD1. Germline V gene data show CDR1 as SNHLY and CDR2 as FYNNEI. V lost 9 bases and J lost 9; bases outside the gene matches: 6. The CDR3 has 13 residues. The CDR3 coding sequence is TGTGCCAGAAATCCGGGACAGGGTTCACCCCTCCACTTT. Translated: CARNPGQGSPLHF.

The J gene is TRBJ2-1, the V gene TRBV6-5; no firm D call. From germline, CDR1 is MNHEY and CDR2 SVGAGI. This CDR3 spans 13 amino acids. Trimming took 7 bases from V and 8 from J, leaving 15 bases between them. The CDR3 here is CASTPAAGDEQFF. The CDR3 DNA reads as TGTGCCAGCACCCCGGCGGCTGGCGATGAGCAGTTCTTC.

This clone has just one count. The sample carries other DNA sequences with the same CDR3. The chain couples TRBV6-1 to TRBJ2-1, with 13 bases identical to TRBD2. J was trimmed by 6 bases and V by 4 bases; bases with no gene match: 3. This CDR3 comprises 15 residues. Germline V CDR1 and CDR2: MNHNS, SASEGT. The CDR3 reads CASSVGTSGINEQFF. CDR3 DNA sequence: TGTGCCAGCAGTGTGGGGACTAGCGGGATCAATGAGCAGTTCTTC.

The V and J genes are TRBV7-3 and TRBJ2-3; 8 bases align to TRBD2. Germline-derived CDR1 and CDR2 are SGHTA and FQGTGA. J gave up 5 bases and V 3 bases, and 4 bases lay outside the gene matches. This CDR3 has 14 residues. As DNA, the CDR3 is TGTGCCAGCAGCTTGAGCGGGAGTGTAGATACGCAGTATTTT. Amino acids: CASSLSGSVDTQYF.

This clone was seen a handful of times. The chain carries TRBV15 and TRBJ1-4; D is undetermined. The CDR3 length is 15 residues. The germline V gene has CDR1 LNHNV and CDR2 YYDKDF (reference sequence). With 2 bases removed from V and 3 bases from J, the gap between germline ends came to 10 bases. CDR3 region: CATSRPPPANEKLFF. CDR3 coding DNA: TGTGCCACCAGCAGACCCCCGCCAGCTAATGAAAAACTGTTTTTT.

In regard to this clone: The sample holds other DNA sequences that translate to the same CDR3. This chain joins TRBV28 and TRBJ2-5; the D is unclear. The germline CDR1 and CDR2 sequences are MDHEN and SYDVKM. Trimming left V 3 bases short and J 5 bases short, with 4 bases between. The CDR3 has 11 residues. Here the CDR3 DNA reads TGTGCCAGCAGTTTGCGGGAGACCCAGTACTTC. Residues: CASSLRETQYF. The complete variable domain, with remaining parts taken from reference TRBV28 and TRBJ2-5, reads DVKVTQSSRYLVKRTGEKVFLECVQDMDHENMFWYRQDPGLGLRLIYFSYDVKMKEKGDIPEGYSVSREKKERFSLILESASTNQTSMYLCASSLRETQYFGPGTRLLVL.

Points on this clone: Other DNA variants within this sample encode the same CDR3. V and J are TRBV6-5 and TRBJ1-2, with 7 bases that match TRBD1. Germline V lookup: CDR1 MNHEY, CDR2 SVGAGI. The CDR3 is 15 amino acids. J gave up 5 bases and V 3 bases, and 9 bases lay outside the gene matches. This chain's CDR3 is CASSYRQDRNYGYTF. The DNA of the CDR3 is TGTGCCAGCAGTTATCGTCAGGACAGGAATTATGGCTACACCTTC.

The chain couples TRBV18 to TRBJ1-2; 7 positions agree with TRBD1. The ends lost 2 bases at V and 3 bases at J; junction bases unmatched: 0. This CDR3 has 13 residues. Germline V gene data show CDR1 as KGHSH and CDR2 as LQKENI. The DNA for the CDR3 is TGTGCCAGCTCACCAGACAGGGACTATGGCTACACCTTC. This translates into CASSPDRDYGYTF.

The chain has TRBV28 and TRBJ2-7; weak D call: TRBD1 (6 bases). Germline CDR1 and CDR2: MDHEN and SYDVKM. Trimming removed 6 bases at V and 2 bases at J, with 17 bases between. CDR3 size: 15 residues. In DNA, the CDR3 is TGTGCCAGCAGCCCGGGACAATTGCCCCCCTACGAGCAGTACTTC. Its protein product is CASSPGQLPPYEQYF.

The chain joins TRBV5-6 to TRBJ1-1; unclear D gene. Trimming removed 1 base from V and 4 bases from J, with 14 bases in between. The V gene's germline CDR1 is SGHDT and CDR2 YYEEEE. The CDR3 extends over 15 amino acids. The CDR3 here is CASSLRSTSGTEAFF. The DNA for the CDR3 is TGTGCCAGCAGCTTGCGTAGCACGTCGGGCACTGAAGCTTTCTTT.

The chain couples TRBV19 to TRBJ1-2; 11 bases fit TRBD1. Germline values: CDR1 LNHDA, CDR2 SQIVND (reference sequence). The J segment lost 5 bases and the V segment lost 5 bases, leaving 7 bases of the junction unmatched. CDR3 length: 15 amino acids. CDR3 sequence reads: CASSGQGQGAYGYTF. CDR3 DNA: TGTGCCAGTAGTGGACAAGGACAGGGGGCGTATGGCTACACCTTC.

The rearrangement links TRBV15 to TRBJ2-2; 9 bases align to TRBD1. V lost 0 bases to trimming and J lost 5 bases; unmatched junction nucleotides: 7. The CDR3 loop spans 17 amino acids. The germline V gene encodes CDR1 LNHNV and CDR2 YYDKDF (reference sequence). As DNA, the CDR3 is TGTGCCACCAGCAGAGATAGCAGGACAGGGGTAACCGGGGAGCTGTTTTTT. Translating it yields CATSRDSRTGVTGELFF.

This clone was seen only a few times. The V call is TRBV19, the J call TRBJ1-1, with 7 nucleotides matching TRBD1. With 2 bases clipped from V and 0 bases from J, the junction kept 12 bases outside the gene matches. This CDR3 is 18 amino acids long. Germline loops: CDR1 LNHDA, CDR2 SQIVND (reference sequence). DNA for the CDR3: TGTGCCAGTAGTATAAATGGGACAGTGAACCTCATGAACACTGAAGCTTTCTTT. It yields the protein CASSINGTVNLMNTEAFF.

This clone was seen only once. The chain carries TRBV19 and TRBJ2-6; 8 bases line up with TRBD1. The junction had 8 bases not matched to a gene; V was cut back by 3 bases and J by 1 base. CDR3 size: 18 residues. Germline V lookup: CDR1 LNHDA, CDR2 SQIVND (reference sequence). The CDR3 DNA reads as TGTGCCAGTAGTATCAGACAGGGGTCCTTATCTGGGGCCAACGTCCTGACTTTC. It translates to CASSIRQGSLSGANVLTF.